A selection of T cell receptor beta chains follows, all from one sample in a study of cytomegalovirus exposure and HLA in healthy donors. The data were produced by immunoSEQ multiplex PCR, yet TCRdb's version contains in-frame clones alone and is incomplete. The sample holds approximately 90,000 clones, approximately 93% seen once. Source material: PBMCs. These receptors were obtained from a woman aged 25 to 39 in good health and CMV-seropositive. The CDR3 runs from the conserved cysteine through the conserved F or W. The order of the fields is J gene, clone size, V gene, D gene, CDR3 DNA, CDR3 protein. A D gene is named only where the DNA matches it firmly. Clone size appears in some rows only: once, few, many, or a class for an expanded clone.

j_gene: TRBJ2-5; abundance: .; v_gene: TRBV19; d_gene: TRBD2; CDR3nt: TGTGCCAGTAGTGGGGGACTACCCTGGAGGGAGACCCAGTACTTC; CDR3aa: CASSGGLPWRETQYF
j_gene: TRBJ1-1; abundance: .; v_gene: TRBV27; d_gene: .; CDR3nt: TGTGCCAGCAAACTGGGGGGGAACACTGAAGCTTTCTTT; CDR3aa: CASKLGGNTEAFF
j_gene: TRBJ2-1; abundance: .; v_gene: TRBV11-3; d_gene: TRBD2; CDR3nt: TGTGCCAGCAGCTTAGAGGGACTAGCGGGCAATGAGCAGTTCTTC; CDR3aa: CASSLEGLAGNEQFF
j_gene: TRBJ2-5; abundance: .; v_gene: TRBV10-2; d_gene: TRBD2; CDR3nt: TGCGCCAGCAGTCAGGGTACTAGCGGACAAGAGACCCAGTACTTC; CDR3aa: CASSQGTSGQETQYF
j_gene: TRBJ2-7; abundance: .; v_gene: TRBV5-6; d_gene: .; CDR3nt: TGTGCCAGCAGCCCGTTAGCGACTTCCTCCTACGAGCAGTACTTC; CDR3aa: CASSPLATSSYEQYF
j_gene: TRBJ1-5; abundance: .; v_gene: TRBV6-1; d_gene: .; CDR3nt: TGTGCCAGCGAATCTGCGGGCAATCAGCCCCAGCATTTT; CDR3aa: CASESAGNQPQHF
j_gene: TRBJ1-2; abundance: .; v_gene: TRBV14; d_gene: .; CDR3nt: TGTGCCAGCAGCCTGAAACACTCGGGGGGTTATGGCTACACCTTC; CDR3aa: CASSLKHSGGYGYTF
j_gene: TRBJ2-7; abundance: once; v_gene: TRBV4-3; d_gene: .; CDR3nt: TGCGCCAGCAGCCAAGTCCTCGGGTACGAGCAGTACTTC; CDR3aa: CASSQVLGYEQYF
j_gene: TRBJ2-7; abundance: .; v_gene: TRBV5-4; d_gene: TRBD2; CDR3nt: TGTGCCAGCAGCTTGATGACTAGCGGGACTGACGAGCAGTACTTC; CDR3aa: CASSLMTSGTDEQYF
j_gene: TRBJ2-6; abundance: .; v_gene: TRBV6-4; d_gene: .; CDR3nt: TGTGCCAGCAAACGAGACAGTTCGTCTGGGGCCAACGTCCTGACTTTC; CDR3aa: CASKRDSSSGANVLTF
j_gene: TRBJ2-5; abundance: .; v_gene: TRBV30; d_gene: .; CDR3nt: TGTGCCTACTCTCCCCGGGGTGGCTCCCGGGTGACCCAGTACTTC; CDR3aa: CAYSPRGGSRVTQYF
j_gene: TRBJ2-1; abundance: .; v_gene: TRBV27; d_gene: .; CDR3nt: TGTGCCAGCAGTTTATCGGGGCCCAATGAGCAGTTCTTC; CDR3aa: CASSLSGPNEQFF
j_gene: TRBJ1-3; abundance: .; v_gene: TRBV28; d_gene: TRBD1; CDR3nt: TGTGCCAGCAGCTCCTCCGGGACAGGTGGAAACACCATATATTTT; CDR3aa: CASSSSGTGGNTIYF
j_gene: TRBJ1-1; abundance: .; v_gene: TRBV16; d_gene: .; CDR3nt: TGTGCCAGCAGCCAATCCACAAACACTGAAGCTTTCTTT; CDR3aa: CASSQSTNTEAFF
j_gene: TRBJ1-2; abundance: .; v_gene: TRBV28; d_gene: TRBD1; CDR3nt: TGTGCCAGCAGGATACAGGGGGCTCGGTATGGCTACACCTTC; CDR3aa: CASRIQGARYGYTF
j_gene: TRBJ2-1; abundance: .; v_gene: TRBV7-9; d_gene: TRBD1; CDR3nt: TGTGCCAGCAGCCCACCCGGGACAGGGGTTTCCAATGAGCAGTTCTTC; CDR3aa: CASSPPGTGVSNEQFF
j_gene: TRBJ2-7; abundance: .; v_gene: TRBV28; d_gene: .; CDR3nt: TGTGCCAGCAGTCTAGACTCAGACAGCTCCTACGAGCAGTACTTC; CDR3aa: CASSLDSDSSYEQYF
j_gene: TRBJ2-1; abundance: .; v_gene: TRBV6-6; d_gene: TRBD2; CDR3nt: TGTGCCAGCAGTTACTCGAGGAAGCGGGAGCATGAGCAGTTCTTC; CDR3aa: CASSYSRKREHEQFF
j_gene: TRBJ2-3; abundance: .; v_gene: TRBV11-2; d_gene: .; CDR3nt: TGTGCCAGCAACCCGCAGGGGGGCGGGGATACGCAGTATTTT; CDR3aa: CASNPQGGGDTQYF
j_gene: TRBJ1-2; abundance: .; v_gene: TRBV21-1; d_gene: .; CDR3nt: TGTGCCAGCAGCAAGGACAGGGTTGACTATGGCTACACCTTC; CDR3aa: CASSKDRVDYGYTF
j_gene: TRBJ1-2; abundance: .; v_gene: TRBV9; d_gene: .; CDR3nt: TGTGCCAGCAGCGTAGGGGCAGGGATAGGCTATGGCTACACCTTC; CDR3aa: CASSVGAGIGYGYTF
j_gene: TRBJ2-3; abundance: .; v_gene: TRBV14; d_gene: .; CDR3nt: TGTGCCAGCAGCCAAGGAAGTCTAGCCCAGTTGGGCCTGACGCAGTATTTT; CDR3aa: CASSQGSLAQLGLTQYF
j_gene: TRBJ2-3; abundance: .; v_gene: TRBV6-5; d_gene: .; CDR3nt: TGTGCCAGCAGTTTCAGCGGGCCCAACACAGATACGCAGTATTTT; CDR3aa: CASSFSGPNTDTQYF